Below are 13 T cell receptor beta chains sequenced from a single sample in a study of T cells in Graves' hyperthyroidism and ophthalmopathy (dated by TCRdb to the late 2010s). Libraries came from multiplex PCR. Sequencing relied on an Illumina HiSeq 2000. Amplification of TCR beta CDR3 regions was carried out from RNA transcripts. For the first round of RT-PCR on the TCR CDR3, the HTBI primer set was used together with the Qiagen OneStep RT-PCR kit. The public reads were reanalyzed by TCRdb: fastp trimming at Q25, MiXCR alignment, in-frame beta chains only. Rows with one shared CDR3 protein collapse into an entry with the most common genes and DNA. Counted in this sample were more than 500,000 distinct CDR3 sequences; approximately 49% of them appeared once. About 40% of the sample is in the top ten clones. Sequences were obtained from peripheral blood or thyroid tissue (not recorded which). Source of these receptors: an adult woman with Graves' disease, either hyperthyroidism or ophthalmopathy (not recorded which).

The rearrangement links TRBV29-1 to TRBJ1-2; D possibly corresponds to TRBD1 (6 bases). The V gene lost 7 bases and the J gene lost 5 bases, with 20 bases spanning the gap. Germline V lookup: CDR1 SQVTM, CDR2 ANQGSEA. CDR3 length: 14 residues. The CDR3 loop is CSADPGEDWYGYTF. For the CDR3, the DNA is TGCAGCGCTGACCCAGGGGAGGATTGGTATGGCTACACCTTC.

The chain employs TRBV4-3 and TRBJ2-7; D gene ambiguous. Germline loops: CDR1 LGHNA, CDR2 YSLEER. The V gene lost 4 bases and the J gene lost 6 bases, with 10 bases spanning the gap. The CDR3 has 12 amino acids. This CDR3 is CASSPTTGEQYF. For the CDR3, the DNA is TGCGCCAGCAGCCCCACAACCGGCGAGCAGTACTTC.

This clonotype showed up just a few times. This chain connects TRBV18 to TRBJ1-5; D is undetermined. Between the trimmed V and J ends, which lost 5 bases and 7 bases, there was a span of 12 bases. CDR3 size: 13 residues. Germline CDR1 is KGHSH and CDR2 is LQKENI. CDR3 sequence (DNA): TGTGCCAGCTCATCAGGTCTGGGCCAGCCCCAGCATTTT. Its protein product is CASSSGLGQPQHF. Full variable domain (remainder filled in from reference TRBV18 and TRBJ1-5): NAGVMQNPRHLVRRRGQEARLRCSPMKGHSHVYWYRQLPEEGLKFMVYLQKENIIDESGMPKERFSAEFPKEGPSILRIQQVVRGDSAAYFCASSSGLGQPQHFGDGTRLSIL.

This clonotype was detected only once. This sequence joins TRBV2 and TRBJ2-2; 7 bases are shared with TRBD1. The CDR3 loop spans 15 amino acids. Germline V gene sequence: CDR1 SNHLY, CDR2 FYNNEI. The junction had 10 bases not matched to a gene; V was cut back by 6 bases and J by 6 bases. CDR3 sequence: CASRWDSSLAGELFF. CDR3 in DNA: TGTGCCAGCAGGTGGGACAGTTCGCTCGCCGGGGAGCTGTTTTTT. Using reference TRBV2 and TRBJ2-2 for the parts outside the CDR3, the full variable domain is EPEVTQTPSHQVTQMGQEVILRCVPISNHLYFYWYRQILGQKVEFLVSFYNNEISEKSEIFDDQFSVERPDGSNFTLKIRSTKLEDSAMYFCASRWDSSLAGELFFGEGSRLTVL.

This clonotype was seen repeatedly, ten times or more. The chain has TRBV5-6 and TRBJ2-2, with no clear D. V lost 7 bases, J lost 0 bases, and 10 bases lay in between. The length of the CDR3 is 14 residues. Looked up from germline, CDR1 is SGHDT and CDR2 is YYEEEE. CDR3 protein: CASFRLANTGELFF. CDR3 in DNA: TGTGCCAGCTTTCGACTGGCGAACACCGGGGAGCTGTTTTTT. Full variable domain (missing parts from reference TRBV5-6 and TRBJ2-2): DAGVTQSPTHLIKTRGQQVTLRCSPKSGHDTVSWYQQALGQGPQFIFQYYEEEERQRGNFPDRFSGHQFPNYSSELNVNALLLGDSALYLCASFRLANTGELFFGEGSRLTVL.

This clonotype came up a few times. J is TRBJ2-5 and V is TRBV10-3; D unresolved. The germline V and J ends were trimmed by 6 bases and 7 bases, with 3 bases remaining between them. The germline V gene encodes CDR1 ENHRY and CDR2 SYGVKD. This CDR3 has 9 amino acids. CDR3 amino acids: CAIRGTQYF. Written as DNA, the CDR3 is TGTGCCATCAGGGGGACCCAGTACTTC.

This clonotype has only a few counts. This CDR3 is CSVLGTDNQPQHF. CDR3 bases: TGCAGCGTCCTCGGGACAGACAATCAGCCCCAGCATTTT. The J gene is TRBJ1-5, the V gene TRBV29-1, with 7 bases matching TRBD1. Per germline, CDR1 SQVTM and CDR2 ANQGSEA. The length of the CDR3 is 13 residues. The junction had 5 bases not matched to a gene; V was cut back by 6 bases and J by 3 bases.

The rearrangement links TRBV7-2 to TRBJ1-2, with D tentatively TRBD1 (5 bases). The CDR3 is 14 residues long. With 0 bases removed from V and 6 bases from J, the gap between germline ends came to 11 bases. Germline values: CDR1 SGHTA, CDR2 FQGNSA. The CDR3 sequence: CASSLAYRDDGYTF. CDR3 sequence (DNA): TGTGCCAGCAGCTTAGCATATAGGGACGATGGCTACACCTTC. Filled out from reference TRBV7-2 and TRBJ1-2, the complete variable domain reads GAGVSQSPSNKVTEKGKDVELRCDPISGHTALYWYRQSLGQGLEFLIYFQGNSAPDKSGLPSDRFSAERTGGSVSTLTIQRTQQEDSAVYLCASSLAYRDDGYTFGSGTRLTVV.

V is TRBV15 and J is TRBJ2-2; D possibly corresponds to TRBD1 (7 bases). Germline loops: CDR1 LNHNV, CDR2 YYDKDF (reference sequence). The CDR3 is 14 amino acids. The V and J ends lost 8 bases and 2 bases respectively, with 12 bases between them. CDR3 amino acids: CATGGTVNTGELFF. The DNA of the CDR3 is TGTGCCACCGGAGGGACAGTAAACACCGGGGAGCTGTTTTTT.

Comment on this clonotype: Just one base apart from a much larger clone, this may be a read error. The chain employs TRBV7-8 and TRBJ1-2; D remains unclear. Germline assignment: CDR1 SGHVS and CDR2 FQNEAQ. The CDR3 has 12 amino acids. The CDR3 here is CASSPLNYGHTF. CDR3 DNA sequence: TGTGCCAGCAGCCCCCTGAACTATGGCCACACCTTC.

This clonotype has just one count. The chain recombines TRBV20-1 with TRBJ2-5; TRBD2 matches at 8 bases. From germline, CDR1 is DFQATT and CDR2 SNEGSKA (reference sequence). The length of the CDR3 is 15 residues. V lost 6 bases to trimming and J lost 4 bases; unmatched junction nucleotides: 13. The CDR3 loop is CSAGGVAGSVETQYF. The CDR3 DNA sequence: TGCAGTGCAGGCGGTGTAGCGGGGAGTGTAGAGACCCAGTACTTC.

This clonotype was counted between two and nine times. The DNA for the CDR3 is TGCAGCGCAGGGGTCCTTAATGAAAAACTGTTTTTT. Amino acid sequence: CSAGVLNEKLFF. The chain joins TRBV29-1 to TRBJ1-4, with a weak D call TRBD1 (6 bases). Trimming pared 7 bases from V and 4 bases from J, leaving 10 bases between. Looked up from germline, CDR1 is SQVTM and CDR2 is ANQGSEA. This CDR3 has 12 residues.

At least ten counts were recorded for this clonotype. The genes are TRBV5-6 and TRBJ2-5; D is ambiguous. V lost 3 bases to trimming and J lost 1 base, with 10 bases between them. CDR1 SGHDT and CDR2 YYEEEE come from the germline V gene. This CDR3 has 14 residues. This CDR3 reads CASSSEWPQETQYF. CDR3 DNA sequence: TGTGCCAGCAGCTCGGAATGGCCCCAAGAGACCCAGTACTTC.